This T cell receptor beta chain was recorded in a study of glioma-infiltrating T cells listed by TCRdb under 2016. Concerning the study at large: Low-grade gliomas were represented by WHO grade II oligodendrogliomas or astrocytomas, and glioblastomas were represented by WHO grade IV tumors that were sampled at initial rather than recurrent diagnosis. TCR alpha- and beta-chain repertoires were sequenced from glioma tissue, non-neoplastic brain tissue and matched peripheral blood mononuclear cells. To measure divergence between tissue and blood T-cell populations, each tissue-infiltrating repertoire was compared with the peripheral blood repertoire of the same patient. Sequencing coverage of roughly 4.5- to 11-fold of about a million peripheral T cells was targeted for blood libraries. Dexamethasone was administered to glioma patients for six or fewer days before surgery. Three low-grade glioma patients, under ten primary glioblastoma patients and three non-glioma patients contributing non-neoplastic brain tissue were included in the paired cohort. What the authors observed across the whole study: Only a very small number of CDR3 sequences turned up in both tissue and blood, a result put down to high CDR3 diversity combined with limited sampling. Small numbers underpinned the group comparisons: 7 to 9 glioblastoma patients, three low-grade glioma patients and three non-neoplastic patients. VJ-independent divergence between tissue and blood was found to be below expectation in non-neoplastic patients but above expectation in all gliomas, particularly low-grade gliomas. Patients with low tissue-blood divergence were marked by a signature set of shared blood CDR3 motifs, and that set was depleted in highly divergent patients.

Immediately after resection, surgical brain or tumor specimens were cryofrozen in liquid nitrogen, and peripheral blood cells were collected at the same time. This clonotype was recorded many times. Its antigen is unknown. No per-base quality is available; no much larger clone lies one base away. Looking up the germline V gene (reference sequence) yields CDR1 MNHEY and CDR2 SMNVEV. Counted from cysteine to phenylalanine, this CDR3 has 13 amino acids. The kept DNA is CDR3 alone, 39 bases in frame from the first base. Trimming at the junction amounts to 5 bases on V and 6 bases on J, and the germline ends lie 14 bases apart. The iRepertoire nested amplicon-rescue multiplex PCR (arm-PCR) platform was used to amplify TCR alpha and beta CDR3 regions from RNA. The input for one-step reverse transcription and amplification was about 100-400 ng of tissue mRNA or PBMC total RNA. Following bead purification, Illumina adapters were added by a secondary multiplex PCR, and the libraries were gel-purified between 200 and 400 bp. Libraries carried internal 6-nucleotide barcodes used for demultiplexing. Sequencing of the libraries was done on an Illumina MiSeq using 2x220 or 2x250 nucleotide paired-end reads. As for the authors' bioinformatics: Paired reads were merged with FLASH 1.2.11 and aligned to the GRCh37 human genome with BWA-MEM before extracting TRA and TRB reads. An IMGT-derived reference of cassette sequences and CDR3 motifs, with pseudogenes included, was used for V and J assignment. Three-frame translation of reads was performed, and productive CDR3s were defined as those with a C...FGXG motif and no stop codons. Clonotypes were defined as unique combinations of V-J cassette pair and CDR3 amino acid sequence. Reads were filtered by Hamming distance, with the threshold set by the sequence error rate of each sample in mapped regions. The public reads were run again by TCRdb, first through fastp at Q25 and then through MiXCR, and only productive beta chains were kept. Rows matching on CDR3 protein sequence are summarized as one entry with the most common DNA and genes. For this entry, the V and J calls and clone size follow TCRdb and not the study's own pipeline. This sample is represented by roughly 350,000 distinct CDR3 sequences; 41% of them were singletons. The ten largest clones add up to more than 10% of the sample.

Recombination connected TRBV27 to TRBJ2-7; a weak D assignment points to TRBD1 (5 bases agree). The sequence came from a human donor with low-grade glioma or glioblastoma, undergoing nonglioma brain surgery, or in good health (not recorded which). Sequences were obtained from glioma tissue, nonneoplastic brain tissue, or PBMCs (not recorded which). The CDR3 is CASSPRLTGEQYF. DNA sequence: TGTGCCAGCAGTCCCCGGCTCACAGGCGAGCAGTACTTC.